This T cell receptor beta chain comes out of a study of blood T cell repertoires in COVID-19. Turning to the study itself: Some COVID-19 samples were acute and others convalescent; all came from the United States, Italy and Spain. Nucleic acid was either cDNA or gDNA, and it came from T cells, B-cell-depleted T cells, or PBMCs.

This clone was picked up a small number of times. Original data processing: Amplified reference gene primers provided the basis for estimating nucleated cell counts. Sequencing was performed with immunoSEQ multiplex PCR; in TCRdb, only in-frame clones are kept and a portion is missing. That table furnishes V, J and clone size, whereas the DNA furnished D and trimming. The sample has about 200,000 clones; 70% to 85% are singletons. This TCR derives from a human donor with acute or convalescent COVID-19. The donor label of this sample is uncertain. Sequenced input: peripheral blood.

For the CDR3, the DNA is TGCGCCAGCAGTGAGTTCACAGGCCCCTACGAGCAGTACTTC. The encoded protein is CASSEFTGPYEQYF. The rearrangement uses TRBV10-1 and TRBJ2-7; tentative D call: TRBD1 (5 bases). Trimming removed 1 base from V and 2 bases from J, with 9 bases in between. There are 14 residues in the CDR3. Germline values: CDR1 WNHNN, CDR2 SYGVQD (reference sequence).